The rows below give T cell receptor beta chains drawn from one sample of a study of identical twins. TCRdb re-called the 5' RACE reads through MiXCR, storing one row per CDR3 protein. Of some 630,000 distinct CDR3 sequences listed, around 7.4% were seen once; the top ten hold 1.5% to 2%. These data were also filed under a second study, of yellow fever vaccine responses in identical twins.

Sequencing input: PBMCs. Every receptor here comes from a woman under 30 in good health. Both conserved end residues are part of each CDR3. The order of the fields is D gene, V gene, CDR3 protein. The D gene is left open where the match is weak.

D: .; V: TRBV3-1; CDR3: CASSQSTVMSSPLHF
D: TRBD1; V: TRBV7-6; CDR3: CASSQESGGVTGELFF
D: .; V: TRBV7-2; CDR3: CASSLVFGNNEQFF
D: TRBD1; V: TRBV25-1; CDR3: CASSEFVTGRLATQYF
D: TRBD1; V: TRBV4-1; CDR3: CASSTHRDRVLSGANVLTF
D: .; V: TRBV12-3/TRBV12-4; CDR3: CASSFGFNAEAFF
D: .; V: TRBV7-8; CDR3: CASSLTSGTVHYEQYF
D: .; V: TRBV9; CDR3: CASSVGAVNTGELFF
D: TRBD1; V: TRBV2; CDR3: CASSPDRPVNTEAFF
D: .; V: TRBV20-1; CDR3: CSASLHPGGNQPQHF
D: .; V: TRBV28; CDR3: CASSPASPGVGANVLTF